The 14 T cell receptor beta chains below come from one sample, sequenced in a study of shared clonotypes between healthy human individuals. Profiled with immunoSEQ multiplex PCR; TCRdb holds only in-frame clones, not every one. The data show around 690,000 clones, about 92% seen once. The sequenced sample consisted of memory CD8+ T cells from PBMCs. Subset described: CD45RO+ cells pooled with CCR7-negative TemRA cells. These receptors all stem from a man aged 18 to 29 in good health. Some clones in this sample may be carry-over from other donors' samples.

The chain carries TRBV19 and TRBJ2-3; D is unresolved. This CDR3 is built from 13 residues. Trimming took 0 bases from V and 3 from J, leaving 4 bases between them. Germline V gene data show CDR1 as LNHDA and CDR2 as SQIVND (reference sequence). The CDR3 region is CASSIDFTDTQYF. The CDR3, as DNA: TGTGCCAGTAGTATAGACTTTACAGATACGCAGTATTTT. Full variable domain (rest looked up from reference TRBV19 and TRBJ2-3): DGGITQSPKYLFRKEGQNVTLSCEQNLNHDAMYWYRQDPGQGLRLIYYSQIVNDFQKGDIAEGYSVSREKKESFPLTVTSAQKNPTAFYLCASSIDFTDTQYFGPGTRLTVL.

This chain joins TRBV6-1 and TRBJ2-3; 10 bases are a match to TRBD1. The V gene's germline CDR1 is MNHNS and CDR2 SASEGT. With V trimmed by 5 bases and J by 3 bases, 5 bases remained unmatched. This CDR3 is 15 amino acids long. The CDR3 DNA follows: TGTGCCAGCAGTACCGGACAGGGGGGGACAGATACGCAGTATTTT. This sequence encodes CASSTGQGGTDTQYF.

The V gene is TRBV19, the J gene TRBJ1-4, with D possibly being TRBD1 (5 bases). V was pared by 3 bases and J by 7 bases, with 15 bases between. Germline V gene data show CDR1 as LNHDA and CDR2 as SQIVND (reference sequence). The CDR3 loop spans 15 amino acids. The CDR3 is CASSIGQGPFEKLFF. Written as DNA, the CDR3 is TGTGCCAGTAGTATTGGGCAGGGACCTTTTGAAAAACTGTTTTTT.

The chain links TRBV27 to TRBJ2-1, with TRBD1 as a possible D gene (5 bases). Germline V gene sequence: CDR1 MNHEY, CDR2 SMNVEV (reference sequence). This CDR3 comprises 13 residues. Trimming left V 7 bases short and J 7 bases short, with 14 bases between. CDR3 nucleotide sequence: TGTGCCAGCATGGCAGGGTTTCCGAATGAGCAGTTCTTC. Translated: CASMAGFPNEQFF.

The chain carries TRBV6-5 and TRBJ1-1, with 8 bases matching TRBD1. From germline, CDR1 is MNHEY and CDR2 SVGAGI. V lost 5 bases to trimming and J lost 4 bases; unmatched junction nucleotides: 9. The CDR3 covers 15 residues. The CDR3 is CASSPTQGAGTEAFF. The DNA of the CDR3 is TGTGCCAGCAGTCCGACCCAGGGGGCTGGCACTGAAGCTTTCTTT.

The count of this clone is one. The chain links TRBV11-3 to TRBJ2-2; tentative D call: TRBD1 (6 bases). Deletions cut 5 bases from V and 4 bases from J, with 14 bases between. Germline loops: CDR1 SGHNT, CDR2 YENEEA. This CDR3 spans 15 amino acids. The CDR3 nucleotides are TGTGCCAGCAGCCTGGGGGCAGGGAGCACCGGGGAGCTGTTTTTT. It translates to CASSLGAGSTGELFF. Full variable domain (missing parts from reference TRBV11-3 and TRBJ2-2): EAGVVQSPRYKIIEKKQPVAFWCNPISGHNTLYWYLQNLGQGPELLIRYENEEAVDDSQLPKDRFSAERLKGVDSTLKIQPAELGDSAVYLCASSLGAGSTGELFFGEGSRLTVL.

The genes are TRBV10-3 and TRBJ2-7; no clear D. Germline CDR1 is ENHRY and CDR2 is SYGVKD. The CDR3 contains 14 residues. Trimming removed 0 bases from V and 1 base from J, with 7 bases in between. The CDR3 here is CAISESGTSYEQYF. The CDR3 DNA is TGTGCCATCAGTGAGTCGGGCACATCCTACGAGCAGTACTTC.

The J gene is TRBJ2-4, the V gene TRBV7-9, with 11 bases identical to TRBD1. The CDR3 consists of 15 residues. The J segment lost 7 bases and the V segment lost 5 bases, leaving 7 bases of the junction unmatched. Germline CDR1 reads SEHNR; CDR2 reads FQNEAQ (reference sequence). The chain's CDR3 is CASSTWTGGENIQYF. In nucleotides, the CDR3 is TGTGCCAGCAGCACGTGGACAGGGGGCGAGAACATTCAGTACTTC.

Note on this clone: A much more abundant neighbour one base away suggests this may be a read error. The chain employs TRBV6-5 and TRBJ2-3; a weak D match, TRBD1 (5 bases). The CDR3 is made up of 12 amino acids. V was clipped by 2 bases and J by 5 bases, with 5 bases between them. Germline CDR1 reads MNHEY; CDR2 reads SVGAGI. The CDR3 sequence: CASSYRGDTQYF. Written as DNA, the CDR3 is TGTGCCAGCAGTTACAGGGGAGATACGCAGTATTTT.

This chain connects TRBV5-4 to TRBJ2-5; 13 nucleotides align to TRBD2. After removal of 4 bases from V and 4 bases from J, the junction contained 10 bases not matched to a gene. CDR1 is SGHNT and CDR2 is YYREEE in the germline V gene (reference sequence). The CDR3 contains 17 residues. CDR3 in DNA: TGTGCCAGCAGCCAAGGACTAGCGGGAGTGACTTCAGAGACCCAGTACTTC. This gives the protein CASSQGLAGVTSETQYF.

The CDR3 sequence: CATLRRPNTEAFF. CDR3 bases: TGTGCCACCCTCAGGAGGCCGAACACTGAAGCTTTCTTT. The chain couples TRBV28 to TRBJ1-1, with D uncertain. Trimming pared 10 bases from V and 1 base from J, leaving 13 bases between. The CDR3 is 13 residues long. The germline gives CDR1 MDHEN, CDR2 SYDVKM.

The J gene is TRBJ2-7, the V gene TRBV5-6, with 9 bases identical to TRBD1. The CDR3 length is 17 residues. The germline V gene encodes CDR1 SGHDT and CDR2 YYEEEE. The ends lost 4 bases at V and 0 bases at J; junction bases unmatched: 11. The CDR3 coding sequence is TGTGCCAGCAGCAACACCTGGACAGGGGATTTCTCCTACGAGCAGTACTTC. Protein product: CASSNTWTGDFSYEQYF.

This chain connects TRBV28 to TRBJ2-1, with 11 nucleotides matching TRBD2. This CDR3 has 14 residues. J gave up 8 bases and V 5 bases, and 5 bases lay outside the gene matches. Germline assignment: CDR1 MDHEN and CDR2 SYDVKM. The CDR3 loop is CASSGTSGSHEQFF. The CDR3 DNA sequence: TGTGCCAGCAGTGGAACTAGCGGGAGCCATGAGCAGTTCTTC.

The chain uses TRBV4-1 and TRBJ1-1; 7 bases line up with TRBD1. V shed 1 base and J 3 bases; nucleotides not matched to a gene: 5. The CDR3 loop spans 15 amino acids. CDR1 and CDR2 (germline): MGHRA, YSYEKL. Here the CDR3 DNA reads TGCGCCAGCAGCCAAGGGAGGGGGCTGGACACTGAAGCTTTCTTT. This gives the protein CASSQGRGLDTEAFF.